The 8 T cell receptor beta chains reported below all come from one sample, sequenced in a study of shared clonotypes between healthy human individuals. Data came from immunoSEQ multiplex PCR; TCRdb stores just in-frame clones and leaves some out. Among roughly 2 million clones listed, about 95% were seen once. CD45RO-negative cells were positively selected for CCR7, leaving out terminally differentiated effector memory CD45RA+ cells. The material sequenced was naive CD8+ T cells sorted from blood. Receptors were obtained from a man younger than 30 in good health.

This chain uses TRBV10-3 with TRBJ2-7, with D possibly being TRBD1 (5 bases). CDR3 length: 12 amino acids. The ends were cut back, 6 bases at V and 3 bases at J, with 9 bases in the middle. CDR1 is ENHRY and CDR2 is SYGVKD in the germline V gene. CDR3 nucleotide sequence: TGTGCCATCAGAACACAGGACTACGAGCAGTACTTC. Encoded protein: CAIRTQDYEQYF.

The chain links TRBV7-9 to TRBJ2-3; no clear D. V dropped 4 bases and J dropped 3 bases, with 14 bases sitting between them. There are 15 residues in the CDR3. Germline V gives CDR1 SEHNR, CDR2 FQNEAQ (reference sequence). The CDR3 is CASSSYTTGTDTQYF. The CDR3 DNA sequence: TGTGCCAGCAGCTCGTACACGACCGGGACAGATACGCAGTATTTT.

This rearrangement joins TRBV7-9 to TRBJ2-1, with 7 bases identical to TRBD1. The CDR3 length is 17 residues. J gave up 0 bases and V 2 bases, and 7 bases lay outside the gene matches. Germline-derived CDR1 and CDR2 are SEHNR and FQNEAQ (reference sequence). This chain's CDR3 is CASSLSWTGSSYNEQFF. The CDR3 DNA is TGTGCCAGCAGCTTATCCTGGACAGGTAGCTCCTACAATGAGCAGTTCTTC.

The rearrangement joins TRBV9 to TRBJ1-6; the D is unclear. The CDR3 has 14 amino acids. Trimming took off 3 bases at V and 9 bases at J, with 13 bases between the two ends. The germline gives CDR1 SGDLS, CDR2 YYNGEE. The CDR3 spells CASSAAFGLSPLHF. CDR3 bases: TGTGCCAGCAGCGCCGCCTTCGGACTTTCACCCCTCCACTTT.

This clone was detected only once. This sequence joins TRBV27 and TRBJ1-2; TRBD1 is a possible D gene (6 bases). CDR1 is MNHEY, CDR2 SMNVEV, per germline (reference sequence). The CDR3 totals 17 residues. V dropped 6 bases and J dropped 0 bases, with 20 bases sitting between them. The CDR3 coding sequence is TGTGCCAGCAGCCCAATACCCCAGGGGCAGCCTAACTATGGCTACACCTTC. It specifies CASSPIPQGQPNYGYTF.

The rearrangement links TRBV2 to TRBJ2-5; D unresolved. V was cut by 8 bases and J by 5 bases, with 21 bases left in between. This CDR3 contains 15 residues. Germline-derived CDR1 and CDR2 are SNHLY and FYNNEI. The CDR3: CASEYDLATPETQYF. For the CDR3, the DNA is TGTGCCAGCGAATATGACTTAGCCACTCCTGAGACCCAGTACTTC.

The chain joins TRBV6-1 to TRBJ2-1; TRBD2 agrees at 10 bases. Germline CDR1 reads MNHNS; CDR2 reads SASEGT. CDR3 size: 15 residues. After removal of 4 bases from V and 7 bases from J, the junction contained 7 bases not matched to a gene. CDR3 nucleotides: TGTGCCAGCAGTGCCTTCACTAGCGGGGATAATGAGCAGTTCTTC. Translated: CASSAFTSGDNEQFF.

This clone was observed a single time. The CDR3 sequence: CASEKNENNEQFF. CDR3 DNA: TGTGCCAGCGAGAAAAATGAGAACAATGAGCAGTTCTTC. V is TRBV9 and J is TRBJ2-1; D not certain. V was trimmed by 7 bases and J by 5 bases, leaving 13 bases between them. CDR3 length: 13 amino acids. Germline V gives CDR1 SGDLS, CDR2 YYNGEE.